This T cell receptor beta chain was sequenced for a study of shared clonotypes between healthy human individuals. The data were produced by immunoSEQ multiplex PCR, yet TCRdb's version contains in-frame clones alone and is incomplete. The sample has over a million clones, roughly 96% seen once. V dropped 5 bases and J dropped 7 bases, with 13 bases sitting between them. The CDR3 is made up of 13 amino acids. Germline V gene lookup returns CDR1 LNHDA and CDR2 SQIVND (reference sequence). This receptor was taken from a man aged 25 to 40 in good health. The sample consisted of naive CD4+ T cells sorted from blood. Subset in this sample: CD45RA+ positively selected. This chain connects TRBV19 to TRBJ2-3; D unclear. This CDR3 is CASSPGVSYTQYF. In DNA form, the CDR3 reads TGTGCCAGTAGTCCCGGAGTTTCCTATACGCAGTATTTT.